This T cell receptor beta chain was recovered during a study of OX40 agonist ivuxolimab in advanced cancers. Study details: The dose of intravenous ivuxolimab that patients received every 2 weeks ranged from 0.01 to 10 mg/kg. Study conclusions and caveats: Doses of 0.1 to 3.0 mg/kg were accompanied by clonal expansion of CD4+ and CD8+ blood T cells by week 6. Nonresponders, in some cases, also had low normalized T-cell clonal expansion.

As concerns this clone: Antigen unknown.

Clones were sequenced by immunoSEQ multiplex PCR, and TCRdb holds only the in-frame ones, with some missing. There are 14,000 to 15,000 clones in the sample; roughly 80% occur only once, and 25% to 35% lies in the top ten. V dropped 2 bases and J dropped 7; count of bases not matched to a gene: 4. Germline CDR1 and CDR2: LNHNV and YYDKDF (reference sequence). This CDR3 spans 13 amino acids. The sequencing used CD4+ or CD8+ T cells sorted from blood, collected in a trial of the OX40 agonist ivuxolimab. The rearrangement joins TRBV15 to TRBJ2-7, with TRBD1 identical over 8 bases. The origin of this receptor is an adult with an advanced solid tumor such as melanoma, head and neck, liver or kidney cancer. The CDR3 sequence: CATSRQGAREQYF. CDR3 coding DNA: TGTGCCACCAGCAGACAGGGGGCGCGGGAGCAGTACTTC.